This T cell receptor (beta chain) was captured by sequencing in a study of regulatory T cells in long-lasting Graves disease. CDR3-region Arm-PCR and iRepertoire HTBI primers produced the TCR beta libraries. TCRdb reprocessed the multiplex PCR reads via MiXCR and lists one record per CDR3 protein. The sample carries 550,000 to 650,000 distinct CDR3 sequences, about 16% recorded once. CDR1 is MDHEN, CDR2 SYDVKM, per germline. CDR3 length equals 16 residues. V dropped 3 bases and J dropped 2; count of bases not matched to a gene: 8. Specified time point: newly diagnosed GD, antithyroid drugs for less than 3 months. The TCR library was made from RNA extracted from PBMCs. At least ten counts were recorded for this clonotype. These same records also appear under a second study, on T cells in Graves' hyperthyroidism and ophthalmopathy. From that paper: Uncontrolled infection, other autoimmune disease, pregnancy or lactation excluded patients.

The clonotype originates from a man aged 18 to 30 with Graves disease. The specimen comprised peripheral blood mononuclear cells (PBMCs), sampled at new diagnosis, from a patient treated with antithyroid drugs. The genes are TRBV28 and TRBJ2-3; 7 bases are shared with TRBD2. In nucleotides, the CDR3 is TGTGCCAGCAGTTTCGTACCCGGGGACTACACAGATACGCAGTATTTT. Translation: CASSFVPGDYTDTQYF.